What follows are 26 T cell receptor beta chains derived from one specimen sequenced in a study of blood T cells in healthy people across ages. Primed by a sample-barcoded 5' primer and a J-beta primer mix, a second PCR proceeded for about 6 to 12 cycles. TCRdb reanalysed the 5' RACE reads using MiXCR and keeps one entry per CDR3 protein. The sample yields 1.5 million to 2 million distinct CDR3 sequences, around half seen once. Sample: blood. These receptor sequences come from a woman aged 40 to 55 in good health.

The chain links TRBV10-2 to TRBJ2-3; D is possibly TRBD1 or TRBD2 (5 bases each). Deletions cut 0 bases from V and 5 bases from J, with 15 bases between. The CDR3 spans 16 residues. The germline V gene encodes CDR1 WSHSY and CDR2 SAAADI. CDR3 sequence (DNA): TGCGCCAGCAGTGAGTCGATCTCCGGGGCTGGAGATACGCAGTATTTT. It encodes CASSESISGAGDTQYF.

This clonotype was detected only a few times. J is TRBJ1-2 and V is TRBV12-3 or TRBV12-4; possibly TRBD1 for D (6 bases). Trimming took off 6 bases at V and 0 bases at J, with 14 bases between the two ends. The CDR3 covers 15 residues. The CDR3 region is CASSSGGGPNYGYTF. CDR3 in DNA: TGTGCCAGCAGCTCTGGGGGGGGCCCTAACTATGGCTACACCTTC.

The CDR3 loop reads CASSHGERTYTEAFF. The DNA of the CDR3 is TGTGCCAGCAGCCACGGCGAGCGGACTTACACTGAAGCTTTCTTT. The chain couples TRBV4-2 to TRBJ1-1; D not certain. Germline V lookup: CDR1 LGHNA, CDR2 YNFKEQ. V lost 3 bases to trimming and J lost 3 bases, with 14 bases between them. There are 15 residues in the CDR3.

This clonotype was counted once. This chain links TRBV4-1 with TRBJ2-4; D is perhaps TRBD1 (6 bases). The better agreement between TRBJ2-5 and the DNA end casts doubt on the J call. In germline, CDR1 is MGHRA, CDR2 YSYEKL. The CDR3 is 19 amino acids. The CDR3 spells CASSQDLGLNRAIQETQYF. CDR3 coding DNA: TGCGCCAGCAGCCAAGATCTGGGGCTAAACAGGGCCATCCAAGAGACCCAGTACTTC.

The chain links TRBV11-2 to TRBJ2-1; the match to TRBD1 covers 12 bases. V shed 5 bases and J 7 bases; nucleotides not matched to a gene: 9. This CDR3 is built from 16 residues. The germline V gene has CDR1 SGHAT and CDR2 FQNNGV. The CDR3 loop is CASSPGGTGGLNEQFF. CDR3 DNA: TGTGCCAGCAGCCCAGGTGGGACAGGGGGCCTAAATGAGCAGTTCTTC.

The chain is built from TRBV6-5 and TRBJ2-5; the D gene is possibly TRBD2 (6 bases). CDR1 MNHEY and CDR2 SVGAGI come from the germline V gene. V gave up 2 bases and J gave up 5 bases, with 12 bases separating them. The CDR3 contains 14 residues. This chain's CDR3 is CASSYIGEAETQYF. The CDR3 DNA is TGTGCCAGCAGTTACATTGGGGAGGCGGAGACCCAGTACTTC.

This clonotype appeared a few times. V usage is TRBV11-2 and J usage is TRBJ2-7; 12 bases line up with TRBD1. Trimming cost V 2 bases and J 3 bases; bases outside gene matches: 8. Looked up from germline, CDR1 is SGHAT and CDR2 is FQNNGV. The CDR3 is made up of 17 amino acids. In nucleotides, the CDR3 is TGTGCCAGCAGCTTACATATAGGGACAGGGGGCAACTACGAGCAGTACTTC. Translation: CASSLHIGTGGNYEQYF.

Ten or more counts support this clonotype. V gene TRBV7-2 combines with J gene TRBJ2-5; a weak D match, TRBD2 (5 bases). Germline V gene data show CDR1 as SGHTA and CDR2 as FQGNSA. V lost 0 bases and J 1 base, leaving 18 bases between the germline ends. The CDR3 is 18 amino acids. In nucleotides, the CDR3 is TGTGCCAGCAGCTTAGCTTCTGTGTATGGGAGCGGCCAAGAGACCCAGTACTTC. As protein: CASSLASVYGSGQETQYF.

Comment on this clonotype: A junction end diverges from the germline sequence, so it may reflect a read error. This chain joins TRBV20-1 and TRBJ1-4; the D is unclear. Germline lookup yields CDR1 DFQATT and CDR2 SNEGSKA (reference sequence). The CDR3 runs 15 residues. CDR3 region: CSARGERATNEKLFF. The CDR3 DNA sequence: TGTAGTGCTAGAGGAGAACGTGCAACTAATGAAAAACTGTTTTTT.

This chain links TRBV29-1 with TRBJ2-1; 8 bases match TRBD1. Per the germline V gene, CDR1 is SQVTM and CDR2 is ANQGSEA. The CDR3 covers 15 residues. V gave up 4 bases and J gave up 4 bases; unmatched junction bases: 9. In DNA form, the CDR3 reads TGCAGCGTTGCCGGGACAGGTGTTTTTTACAATGAGCAGTTCTTC. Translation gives CSVAGTGVFYNEQFF.

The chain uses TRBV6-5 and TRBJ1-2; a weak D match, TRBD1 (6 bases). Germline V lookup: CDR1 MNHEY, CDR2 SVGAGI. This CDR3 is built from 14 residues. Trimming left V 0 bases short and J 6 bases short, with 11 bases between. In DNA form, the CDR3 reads TGTGCCAGCAGTTACTCTCCGGGGGCGGATGGCTACACCTTC. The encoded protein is CASSYSPGADGYTF.

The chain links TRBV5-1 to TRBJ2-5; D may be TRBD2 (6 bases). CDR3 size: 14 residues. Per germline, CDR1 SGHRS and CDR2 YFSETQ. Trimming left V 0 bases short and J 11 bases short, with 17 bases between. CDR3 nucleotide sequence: TGCGCCAGCAGCTTGGTTGTTGATGGGACTGAGCAGTACTTC. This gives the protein CASSLVVDGTEQYF.

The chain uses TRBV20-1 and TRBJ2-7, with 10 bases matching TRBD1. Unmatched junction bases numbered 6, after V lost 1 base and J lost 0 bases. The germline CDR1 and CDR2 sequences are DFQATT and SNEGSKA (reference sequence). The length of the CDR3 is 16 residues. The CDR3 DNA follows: TGCAGTGCTAGAGGAAGACAGGGGGCTCACTCCTACGAGCAGTACTTC. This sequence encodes CSARGRQGAHSYEQYF.

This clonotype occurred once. CDR3 DNA sequence: TGCGCCAGCAGCCAATCCGGGGGACTCGGCCCCACAGATACGCAGTATTTT. Translating gives CASSQSGGLGPTDTQYF. The rearrangement joins TRBV4-3 to TRBJ2-3, with D tentatively TRBD2 (6 bases). The V and J ends lost 2 bases and 2 bases respectively, with 17 bases between them. The germline gives CDR1 LGHNA, CDR2 YSLEER. CDR3 length equals 17 residues.

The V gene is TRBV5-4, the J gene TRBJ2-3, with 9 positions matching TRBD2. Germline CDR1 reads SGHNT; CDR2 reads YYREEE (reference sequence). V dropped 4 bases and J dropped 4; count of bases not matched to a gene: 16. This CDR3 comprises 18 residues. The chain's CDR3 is CASSKSGGIQVLSDTQYF. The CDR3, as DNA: TGTGCCAGCAGCAAAAGCGGGGGGATACAAGTATTATCAGATACGCAGTATTTT.

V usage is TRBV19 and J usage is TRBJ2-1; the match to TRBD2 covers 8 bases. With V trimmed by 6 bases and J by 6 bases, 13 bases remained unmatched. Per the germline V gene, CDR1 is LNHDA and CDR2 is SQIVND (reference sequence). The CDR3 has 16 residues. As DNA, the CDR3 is TGTGCCAGTAGCCTCCCACTGGGACTAGGGACCAATGAGCAGTTCTTC. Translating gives CASSLPLGLGTNEQFF. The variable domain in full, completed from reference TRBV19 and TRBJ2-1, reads DGGITQSPKYLFRKEGQNVTLSCEQNLNHDAMYWYRQDPGQGLRLIYYSQIVNDFQKGDIAEGYSVSREKKESFPLTVTSAQKNPTAFYLCASSLPLGLGTNEQFFGPGTRLTVL.

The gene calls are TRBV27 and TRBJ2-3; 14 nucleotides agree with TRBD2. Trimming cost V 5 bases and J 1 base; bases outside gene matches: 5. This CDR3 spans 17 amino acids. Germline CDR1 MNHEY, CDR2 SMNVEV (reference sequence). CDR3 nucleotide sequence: TGTGCCAGCAGTGGGACTAGCGGGGGACAAGGCACAGATACGCAGTATTTT. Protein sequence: CASSGTSGGQGTDTQYF.

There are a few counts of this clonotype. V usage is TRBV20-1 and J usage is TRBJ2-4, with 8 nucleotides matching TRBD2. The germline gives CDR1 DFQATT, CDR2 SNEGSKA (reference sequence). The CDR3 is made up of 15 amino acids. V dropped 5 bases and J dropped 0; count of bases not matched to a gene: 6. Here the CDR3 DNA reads TGCAGTGCTCCTTCTGCGGGGGGAGCCAAAAACATTCAGTACTTC. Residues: CSAPSAGGAKNIQYF.

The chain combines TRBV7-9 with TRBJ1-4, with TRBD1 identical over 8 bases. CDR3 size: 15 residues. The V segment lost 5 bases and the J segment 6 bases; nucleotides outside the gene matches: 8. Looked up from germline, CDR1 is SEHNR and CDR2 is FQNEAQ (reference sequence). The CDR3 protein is CASSPQGASDEKLFF. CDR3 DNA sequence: TGTGCCAGCAGCCCTCAGGGGGCGTCGGATGAAAAACTGTTTTTT.

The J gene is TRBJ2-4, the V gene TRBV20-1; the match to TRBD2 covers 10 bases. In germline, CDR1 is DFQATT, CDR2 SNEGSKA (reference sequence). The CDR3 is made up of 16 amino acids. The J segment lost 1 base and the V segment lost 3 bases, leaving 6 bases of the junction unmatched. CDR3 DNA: TGCAGTGCTAGGCCTAGCGGGGGTCGGGCCAAAAACATTCAGTACTTC. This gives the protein CSARPSGGRAKNIQYF.

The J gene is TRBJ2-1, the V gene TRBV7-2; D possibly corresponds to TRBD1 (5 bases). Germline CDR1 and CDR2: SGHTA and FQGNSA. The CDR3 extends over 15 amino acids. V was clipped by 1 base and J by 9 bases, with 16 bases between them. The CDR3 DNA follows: TGTGCCAGCAGCTTAGGGGCGGTTCTAAGGGGTGAGCAGTTCTTC. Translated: CASSLGAVLRGEQFF.

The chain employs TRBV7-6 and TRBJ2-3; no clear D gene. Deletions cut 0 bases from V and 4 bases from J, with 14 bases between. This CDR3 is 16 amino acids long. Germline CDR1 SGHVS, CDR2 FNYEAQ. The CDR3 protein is CASSLAPPDGADTQYF. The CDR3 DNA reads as TGTGCCAGCAGCTTAGCGCCGCCTGATGGGGCAGATACGCAGTATTTT.

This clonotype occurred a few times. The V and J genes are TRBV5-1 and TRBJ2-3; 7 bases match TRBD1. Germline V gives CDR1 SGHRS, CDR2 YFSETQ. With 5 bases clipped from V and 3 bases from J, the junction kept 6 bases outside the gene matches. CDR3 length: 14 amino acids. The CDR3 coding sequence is TGCGCCAGCAGTCCCGACAGGGCAACAGATACGCAGTATTTT. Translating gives CASSPDRATDTQYF.

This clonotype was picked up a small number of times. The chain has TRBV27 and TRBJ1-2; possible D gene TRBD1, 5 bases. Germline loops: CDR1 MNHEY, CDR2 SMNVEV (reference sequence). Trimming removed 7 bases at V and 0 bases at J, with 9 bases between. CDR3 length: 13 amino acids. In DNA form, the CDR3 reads TGTGCCAGCAATGGAGGGGCTAACTATGGCTACACCTTC. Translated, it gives CASNGGANYGYTF.

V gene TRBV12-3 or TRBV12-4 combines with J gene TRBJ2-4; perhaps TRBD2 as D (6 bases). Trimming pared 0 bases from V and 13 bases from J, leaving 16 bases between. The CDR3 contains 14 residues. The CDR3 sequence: CASSLARRVQEQYF. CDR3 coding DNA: TGTGCCAGCAGTTTAGCGCGGAGGGTGCAGGAGCAGTACTTC.

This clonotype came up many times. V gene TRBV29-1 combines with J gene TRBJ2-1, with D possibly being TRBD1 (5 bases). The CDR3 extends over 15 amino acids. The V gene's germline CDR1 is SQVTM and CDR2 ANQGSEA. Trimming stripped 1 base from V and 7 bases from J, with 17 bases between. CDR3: CSVEGPGGSGNEQFF. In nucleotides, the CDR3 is TGCAGCGTTGAAGGACCGGGCGGATCAGGGAATGAGCAGTTCTTC.